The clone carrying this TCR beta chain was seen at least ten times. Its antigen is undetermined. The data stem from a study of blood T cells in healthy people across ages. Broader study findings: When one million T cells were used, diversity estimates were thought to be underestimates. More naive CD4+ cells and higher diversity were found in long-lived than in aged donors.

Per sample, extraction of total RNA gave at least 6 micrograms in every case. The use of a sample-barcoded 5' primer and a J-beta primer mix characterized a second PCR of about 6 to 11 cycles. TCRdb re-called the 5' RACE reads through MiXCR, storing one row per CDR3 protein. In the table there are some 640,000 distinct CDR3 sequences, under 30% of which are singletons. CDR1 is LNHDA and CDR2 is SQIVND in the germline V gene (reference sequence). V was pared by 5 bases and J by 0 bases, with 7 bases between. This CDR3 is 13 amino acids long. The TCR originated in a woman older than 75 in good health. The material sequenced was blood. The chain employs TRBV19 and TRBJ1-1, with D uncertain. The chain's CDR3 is CASSQGMNTEAFF. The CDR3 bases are TGTGCCAGTAGTCAAGGGATGAACACTGAAGCTTTCTTT.